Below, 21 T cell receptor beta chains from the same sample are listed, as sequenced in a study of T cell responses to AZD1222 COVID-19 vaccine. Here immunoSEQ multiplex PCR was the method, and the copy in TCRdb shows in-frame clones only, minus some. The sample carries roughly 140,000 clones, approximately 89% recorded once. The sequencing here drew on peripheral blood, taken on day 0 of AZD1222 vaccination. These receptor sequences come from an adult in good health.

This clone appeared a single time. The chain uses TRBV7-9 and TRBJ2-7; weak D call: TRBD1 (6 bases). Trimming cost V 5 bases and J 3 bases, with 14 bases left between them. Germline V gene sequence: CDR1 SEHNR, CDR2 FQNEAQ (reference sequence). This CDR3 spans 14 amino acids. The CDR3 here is CASSPGTSRYEQYF. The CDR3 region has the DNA TGTGCCAGCAGCCCCGGGACATCCCGCTACGAGCAGTACTTC.

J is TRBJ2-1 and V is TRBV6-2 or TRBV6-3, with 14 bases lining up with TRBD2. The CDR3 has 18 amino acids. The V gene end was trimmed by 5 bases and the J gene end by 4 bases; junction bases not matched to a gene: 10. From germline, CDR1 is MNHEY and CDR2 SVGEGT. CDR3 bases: TGTGCCAGCAGTCCCAGCGGCGGACTAGCGGGAGGATACAATGAGCAGTTCTTC. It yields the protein CASSPSGGLAGGYNEQFF.

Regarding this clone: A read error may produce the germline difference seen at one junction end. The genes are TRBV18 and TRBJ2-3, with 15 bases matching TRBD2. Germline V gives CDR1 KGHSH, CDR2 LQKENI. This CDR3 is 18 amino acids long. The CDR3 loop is CASSSPGLAGGGTDTQYF. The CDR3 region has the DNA TGTGCCAGCTCATCACCGGGACTAGCGGGAGGAGGCACAGATACGCAGTATTTT.

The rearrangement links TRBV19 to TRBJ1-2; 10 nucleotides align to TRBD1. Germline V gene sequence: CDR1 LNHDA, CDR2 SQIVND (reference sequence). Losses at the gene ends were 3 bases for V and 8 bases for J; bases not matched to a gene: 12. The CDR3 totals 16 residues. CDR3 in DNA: TGTGCCAGTAGTATGACAGGGGGCGCATCAAAAGGGGGCTACACCTTC. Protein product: CASSMTGGASKGGYTF.

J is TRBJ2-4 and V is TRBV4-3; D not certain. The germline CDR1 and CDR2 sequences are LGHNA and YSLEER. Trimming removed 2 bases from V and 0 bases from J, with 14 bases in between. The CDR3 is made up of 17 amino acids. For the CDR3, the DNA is TGCGCCAGCAGCCAATCCCACGGCAGGCTAGCCAAAAACATTCAGTACTTC. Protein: CASSQSHGRLAKNIQYF.

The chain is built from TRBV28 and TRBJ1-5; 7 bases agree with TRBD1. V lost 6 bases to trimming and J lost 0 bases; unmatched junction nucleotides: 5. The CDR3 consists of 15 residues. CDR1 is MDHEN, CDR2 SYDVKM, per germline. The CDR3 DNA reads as TGTGCCAGCAGGGTACAGGGGTATAGCAATCAGCCCCAGCATTTT. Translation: CASRVQGYSNQPQHF.

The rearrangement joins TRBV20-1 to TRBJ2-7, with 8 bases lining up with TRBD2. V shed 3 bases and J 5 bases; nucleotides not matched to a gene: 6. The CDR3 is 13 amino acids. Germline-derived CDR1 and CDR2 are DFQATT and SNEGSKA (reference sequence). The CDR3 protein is CSASGGRSNEQYF. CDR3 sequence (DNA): TGCAGTGCTAGTGGCGGGAGGTCTAACGAGCAGTACTTC.

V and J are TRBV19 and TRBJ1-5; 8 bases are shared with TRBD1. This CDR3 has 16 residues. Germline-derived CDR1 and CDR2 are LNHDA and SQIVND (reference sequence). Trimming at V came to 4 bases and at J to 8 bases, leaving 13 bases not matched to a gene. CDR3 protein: CASSKGGSGGLKPQHF. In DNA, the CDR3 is TGTGCCAGTAGTAAGGGCGGCTCAGGGGGCTTGAAGCCCCAGCATTTT.

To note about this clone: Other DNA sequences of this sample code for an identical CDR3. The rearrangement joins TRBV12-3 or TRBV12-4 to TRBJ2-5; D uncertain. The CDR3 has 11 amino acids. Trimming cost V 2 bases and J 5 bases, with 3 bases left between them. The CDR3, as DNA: TGTGCCAGCAGTTTACAGGAGACCCAGTACTTC. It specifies CASSLQETQYF.

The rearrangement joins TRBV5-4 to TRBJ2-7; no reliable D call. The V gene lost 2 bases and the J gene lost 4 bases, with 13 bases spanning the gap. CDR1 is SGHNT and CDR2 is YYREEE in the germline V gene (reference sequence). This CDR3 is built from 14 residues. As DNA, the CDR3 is TGTGCCAGCAGCTTCGGAGAGATGGGATACGAGCAGTACTTC. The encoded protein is CASSFGEMGYEQYF. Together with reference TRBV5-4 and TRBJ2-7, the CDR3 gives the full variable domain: ETGVTQSPTHLIKTRGQQVTLRCSSQSGHNTVSWYQQALGQGPQFIFQYYREEENGRGNFPPRFSGLQFPNYSSELNVNALELDDSALYLCASSFGEMGYEQYFGPGTRLTVT.

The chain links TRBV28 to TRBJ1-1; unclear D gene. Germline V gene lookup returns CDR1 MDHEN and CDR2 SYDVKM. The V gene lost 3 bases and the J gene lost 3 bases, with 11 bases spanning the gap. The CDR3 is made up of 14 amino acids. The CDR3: CASSFGVRDTEAFF. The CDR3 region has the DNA TGTGCCAGCAGTTTTGGGGTTAGGGACACTGAAGCTTTCTTT.

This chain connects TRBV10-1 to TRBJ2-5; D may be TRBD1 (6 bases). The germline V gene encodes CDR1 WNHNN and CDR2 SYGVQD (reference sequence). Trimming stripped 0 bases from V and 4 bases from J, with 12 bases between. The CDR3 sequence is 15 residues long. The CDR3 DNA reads TGCGCCAGCAGTGAGTCTTCATTACAGGGAGAGACCCAGTACTTC. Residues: CASSESSLQGETQYF.

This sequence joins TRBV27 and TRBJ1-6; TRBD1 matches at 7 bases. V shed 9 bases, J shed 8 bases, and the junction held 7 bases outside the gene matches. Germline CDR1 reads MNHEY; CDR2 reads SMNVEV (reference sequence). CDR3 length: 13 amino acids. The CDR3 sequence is CASSGTEYSPLHF. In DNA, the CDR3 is TGTGCCAGTTCCGGGACAGAATATTCACCCCTCCACTTT.

The CDR3 loop reads CASSSLTMTLHF. The DNA of the CDR3 is TGTGCCAGCAGTTCCCTCACGATGACCCTCCACTTT. The chain combines TRBV27 with TRBJ1-6; D unclear. The CDR3 length is 12 residues. Germline loops: CDR1 MNHEY, CDR2 SMNVEV (reference sequence). V was shortened by 4 bases and J by 14 bases, with 12 bases between the two germline ends.

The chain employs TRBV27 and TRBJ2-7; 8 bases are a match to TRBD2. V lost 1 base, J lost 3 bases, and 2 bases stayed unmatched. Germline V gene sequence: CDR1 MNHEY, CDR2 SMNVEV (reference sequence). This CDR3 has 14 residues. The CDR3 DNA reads TGTGCCAGCAGTTTATACGGGAGGGGCTACGAGCAGTACTTC. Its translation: CASSLYGRGYEQYF.

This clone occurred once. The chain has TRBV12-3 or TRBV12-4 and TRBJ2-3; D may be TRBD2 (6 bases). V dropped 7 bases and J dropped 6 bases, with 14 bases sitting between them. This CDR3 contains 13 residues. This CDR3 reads CASTQDRGDTQYF. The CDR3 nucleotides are TGTGCCAGCACTCAAGATCGGGGGGATACGCAGTATTTT.

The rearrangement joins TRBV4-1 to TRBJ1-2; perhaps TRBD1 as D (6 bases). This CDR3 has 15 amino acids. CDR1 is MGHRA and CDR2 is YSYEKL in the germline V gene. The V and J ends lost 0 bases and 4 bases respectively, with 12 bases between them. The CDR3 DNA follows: TGCGCCAGCAGCCAAGACACAGGGAGAATCTATGGCTACACCTTC. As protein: CASSQDTGRIYGYTF.

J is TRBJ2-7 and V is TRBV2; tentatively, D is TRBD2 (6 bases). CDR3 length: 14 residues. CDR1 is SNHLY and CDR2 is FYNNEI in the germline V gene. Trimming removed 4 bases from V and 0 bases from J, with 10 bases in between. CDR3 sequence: CASSGDFPSYEQYF. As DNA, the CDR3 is TGTGCCAGCAGTGGGGACTTCCCCTCCTACGAGCAGTACTTC.

In DNA, the CDR3 is TGTGCCAGCAGTTCTCCCGAGAGCGGGAGTTACGAGCAGTACTTC. Its translation: CASSSPESGSYEQYF. The rearrangement uses TRBV6-5 and TRBJ2-7, with TRBD2 identical over 8 bases. Germline V gene sequence: CDR1 MNHEY, CDR2 SVGAGI. The CDR3 totals 15 residues. The V segment lost 4 bases and the J segment 4 bases; nucleotides outside the gene matches: 9.

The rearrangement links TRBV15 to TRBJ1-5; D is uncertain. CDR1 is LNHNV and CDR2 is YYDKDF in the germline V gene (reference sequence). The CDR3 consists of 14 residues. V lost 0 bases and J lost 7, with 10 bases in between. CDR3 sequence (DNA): TGTGCCACCAGCAGAGAGCAGGTCCGACAGCCCCAGCATTTT. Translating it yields CATSREQVRQPQHF.

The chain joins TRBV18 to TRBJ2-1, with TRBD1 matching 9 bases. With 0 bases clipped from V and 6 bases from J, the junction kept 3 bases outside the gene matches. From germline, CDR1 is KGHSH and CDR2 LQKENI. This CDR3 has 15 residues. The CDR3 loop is CASSPPQGASNEQFF. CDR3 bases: TGTGCCAGCTCACCACCACAGGGGGCTAGCAATGAGCAGTTCTTC. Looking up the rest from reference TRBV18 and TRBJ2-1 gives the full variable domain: NAGVMQNPRHLVRRRGQEARLRCSPMKGHSHVYWYRQLPEEGLKFMVYLQKENIIDESGMPKERFSAEFPKEGPSILRIQQVVRGDSAAYFCASSPPQGASNEQFFGPGTRLTVL.